What follows are 20 T cell receptor beta chains derived from one specimen sequenced in a study of shared clonotypes between healthy human individuals. Profiled with immunoSEQ multiplex PCR; TCRdb holds only in-frame clones, not every one. The table lists about 2,100,000 clones, about 92% of them singletons. Naive CD8 cells, CD45RO-negative and positively selected for CCR7, excluded terminally differentiated effector memory CD45RA+ cells. Sequencing was done on a sample of naive CD8+ T cells from PBMCs. These receptors all come from a man between 18 and 29 years old in good health. Some clones in this sample may be carry-over from other donors' samples.

This chain connects TRBV29-1 to TRBJ1-1; no clear D. The CDR3 runs 13 residues. The V and J ends lost 4 bases and 3 bases respectively, with 12 bases between them. Germline lookup yields CDR1 SQVTM and CDR2 ANQGSEA. CDR3 nucleotide sequence: TGCAGCGTTGTGGTGGTTGGCGACACTGAAGCTTTCTTT. Encoded protein: CSVVVVGDTEAFF.

This clone was detected only once. The rearrangement links TRBV6-5 to TRBJ1-1; D is possibly TRBD1 (6 bases). V was cut by 5 bases and J by 5 bases, with 18 bases left in between. CDR1 is MNHEY and CDR2 is SVGAGI in the germline V gene. The CDR3 spans 15 residues. DNA for the CDR3: TGTGCCAGCAGTATTTACAGGGTCGGTGGAACTGAAGCTTTCTTT. Its translation is CASSIYRVGGTEAFF.

This chain links TRBV28 with TRBJ2-3; 8 bases agree with TRBD2. There are 15 residues in the CDR3. V lost 5 bases to trimming and J lost 1 base; unmatched junction nucleotides: 5. Germline V gene lookup returns CDR1 MDHEN and CDR2 SYDVKM. The CDR3 region is CASSLAGYGTDTQYF. The CDR3 nucleotides read TGTGCCAGCAGTCTAGCGGGCTACGGCACAGATACGCAGTATTTT.

The chain employs TRBV28 and TRBJ2-1, with a weak D call TRBD2 (6 bases). Between the trimmed V and J ends, which lost 3 bases and 2 bases, there was a span of 26 bases. Looked up from germline, CDR1 is MDHEN and CDR2 is SYDVKM. The CDR3 sequence is 20 residues long. The CDR3 DNA reads as TGTGCCAGCAGTTTTCTGGGTCGCAGCAAGGACTATTTGGCCTACAATGAGCAGTTCTTC. It translates to CASSFLGRSKDYLAYNEQFF.

This rearrangement joins TRBV7-9 to TRBJ2-6; 9 nucleotides agree with TRBD1. The CDR3 sequence is 18 residues long. Germline V gives CDR1 SEHNR, CDR2 FQNEAQ (reference sequence). J lost 0 bases, V lost 5 bases, and 8 bases had no gene match. The DNA for the CDR3 is TGTGCCAGCAGCCACGCCGGGACAGGGACCTCTGGGGCCAACGTCCTGACTTTC. Its protein product is CASSHAGTGTSGANVLTF.

The chain has TRBV4-1 and TRBJ2-1; TRBD2 is a possible D gene (6 bases). Trimming cost V 4 bases and J 6 bases, with 19 bases left between them. There are 16 residues in the CDR3. The germline gives CDR1 MGHRA, CDR2 YSYEKL. The CDR3 region is CASSPLGGIGSNEQFF. For the CDR3, the DNA is TGCGCCAGCAGCCCCCTTGGGGGGATAGGTTCCAATGAGCAGTTCTTC.

CDR3 in DNA: TGTGCCAGTACGGCGTACGGGGCGCTTCGCCATGAAAAACTGTTTTTT. It yields the protein CASTAYGALRHEKLFF. V usage is TRBV19 and J usage is TRBJ1-4, with D perhaps TRBD1 (5 bases). V lost 7 bases and J lost 6, with 21 bases in between. The CDR3 loop spans 16 amino acids. Germline V CDR1 and CDR2: LNHDA, SQIVND (reference sequence).

The chain has TRBV6-5 and TRBJ2-7, with TRBD2 identical over 7 bases. Trimming cost V 6 bases and J 4 bases; bases outside gene matches: 9. Germline V gene lookup returns CDR1 MNHEY and CDR2 SVGAGI. This CDR3 has 14 amino acids. The CDR3 DNA follows: TGTGCCAGCAGCCCGGGACGGGAGGCATACGAGCAGTACTTC. It yields the protein CASSPGREAYEQYF.

The V call is TRBV14, the J call TRBJ2-7; tentative D call: TRBD1 (5 bases). The germline V gene encodes CDR1 SGHDN and CDR2 FVKESK. V dropped 0 bases and J dropped 0 bases, with 12 bases sitting between them. The CDR3 has 16 residues. The chain's CDR3 is CASSQDVTASSYEQYF. DNA for the CDR3: TGTGCCAGCAGCCAAGATGTGACAGCGAGCTCCTACGAGCAGTACTTC.

The sample holds a few counts of this clone. The chain joins TRBV21-1 to TRBJ1-1. TRBV21-1 is a pseudogene segment. The CDR3 is 14 residues long. DNA of the CDR3: TGTGCCAGCAGCAAAGGGGCCGGGGACACTGAAGCTTTCTTT. The encoded protein is CASSKGAGDTEAFF.

This clone showed up just once. In the same sample, other DNA sequences code for this CDR3. V is TRBV28 and J is TRBJ1-1; D is undetermined. Trimming cost V 3 bases and J 1 base, with 6 bases left between them. CDR3 length: 13 residues. Per germline, CDR1 MDHEN and CDR2 SYDVKM. The CDR3 reads CASSFRENTEAFF. The CDR3 DNA reads TGTGCCAGCAGTTTTCGGGAGAACACTGAAGCTTTCTTT.

This chain uses TRBV9 with TRBJ2-1, with 9 nucleotides matching TRBD1. Trimming removed 0 bases from V and 8 bases from J; junction bases left unmatched: 9. This CDR3 has 16 residues. Germline lookup yields CDR1 SGDLS and CDR2 YYNGEE. The CDR3 is CASSVEGTGSIDEQFF. CDR3 bases: TGTGCCAGCAGCGTAGAGGGGACAGGGAGTATTGATGAGCAGTTCTTC.

This rearrangement joins TRBV29-1 to TRBJ2-1; D ambiguous. The germline V gene encodes CDR1 SQVTM and CDR2 ANQGSEA. The CDR3 runs 12 residues. V lost 3 bases to trimming and J lost 5 bases, with 8 bases between them. CDR3 residues: CSVEPVNNEQFF. In DNA, the CDR3 is TGCAGCGTTGAGCCGGTTAACAATGAGCAGTTCTTC.

This clone was recorded once. V usage is TRBV28 and J usage is TRBJ1-1; D possibly corresponds to TRBD1 (5 bases). The CDR3 extends over 15 amino acids. CDR1 is MDHEN and CDR2 is SYDVKM in the germline V gene. V was pared by 5 bases and J by 1 base, with 14 bases between. CDR3: CASSRWGKPNTEAFF. Written as DNA, the CDR3 is TGTGCCAGCAGTCGCTGGGGCAAACCGAACACTGAAGCTTTCTTT.

The chain carries TRBV4-1 and TRBJ1-6; D is unclear. V dropped 0 bases and J dropped 8 bases, with 11 bases sitting between them. Germline CDR1 and CDR2: MGHRA and YSYEKL. The CDR3 is 15 residues long. CDR3 coding DNA: TGCGCCAGCAGCCAAGAGGCCACAGACTATTCACCCCTCCACTTT. Translated: CASSQEATDYSPLHF.

The rearrangement uses TRBV10-1 and TRBJ2-7; TRBD2 agrees at 8 bases. The CDR3 spans 16 residues. Germline V gene data show CDR1 as WNHNN and CDR2 as SYGVQD (reference sequence). Germline trimming cut 0 bases from V and 5 bases from J; bases unmatched to any gene: 9. The CDR3 protein is CASSESKAGVYHEQYF. The CDR3, as DNA: TGCGCCAGCAGTGAGTCGAAAGCGGGAGTATACCACGAGCAGTACTTC.

V is TRBV7-8 and J is TRBJ2-5, with D tentatively TRBD1 (6 bases). The CDR3 is made up of 15 amino acids. CDR1 and CDR2 (germline): SGHVS, FQNEAQ. V lost 10 bases to trimming and J lost 1 base, with 19 bases between them. This CDR3 is CAITGRTATQETQYF. In DNA, the CDR3 is TGTGCCATCACTGGCAGGACAGCAACCCAAGAGACCCAGTACTTC. The whole variable domain, remainder taken from reference TRBV7-8 and TRBJ2-5, is GAGVSQSPRYKVAKRGQDVALRCDPISGHVSLFWYQQALGQGPEFLTYFQNEAQLDKSGLPSDRFFAERPEGSVSTLKIQRTQQEDSAVYLCAITGRTATQETQYFGPGTRLLVL.

This rearrangement joins TRBV7-9 to TRBJ1-4; possible D gene TRBD1, 5 bases. Trimming shortened V by 6 bases and J by 1 base, and 12 bases separated the two germline ends. This CDR3 is 15 amino acids long. Per the germline V gene, CDR1 is SEHNR and CDR2 is FQNEAQ (reference sequence). The CDR3, as DNA: TGTGCCAGCAGAGGTCGACAGCTAACTAATGAAAAACTGTTTTTT. It encodes CASRGRQLTNEKLFF.

The chain is built from TRBV25-1 and TRBJ1-1; D is undetermined. This CDR3 spans 12 amino acids. Per the germline V gene, CDR1 is MGHDK and CDR2 is SYGVNS. Trimming pared 9 bases from V and 12 bases from J, leaving 20 bases between. The CDR3 coding sequence is TGTGCCAGTTTTAACTGGTCTGGGGTGCCTTTCTTT. Amino acid sequence: CASFNWSGVPFF.

This clone was observed a few times. The chain links TRBV18 to TRBJ1-5; tentatively, D is TRBD1 (5 bases). V lost 2 bases and J 7 bases, leaving 9 bases between the germline ends. Per the germline V gene, CDR1 is KGHSH and CDR2 is LQKENI. The CDR3 extends over 13 amino acids. For the CDR3, the DNA is TGTGCCAGCTCACCAATCGGGGGGCAGCCCCAGCATTTT. Residues: CASSPIGGQPQHF.